This T cell receptor (beta chain) is from a study of identical twins. This CDR3 is 12 amino acids long. Trimming took off 7 bases at V and 10 bases at J, with 14 bases between the two ends. Looked up from germline, CDR1 is MNHNS and CDR2 is SASEGT. TCRdb itself ran the 5' RACE reads through MiXCR, one entry per CDR3 protein. The table records around 1.7 million distinct CDR3 sequences, around a third of them present only once. Whole-study results and caveats: Zero-insertion analyses were open to partial confounding by invariant MAIT and iNKT cells.

Only a few counts were recorded for this clonotype. The antigen is unknown. The source of this sequence is a newborn girl in good health. Sequenced sample: cord blood. This chain links TRBV6-1 with TRBJ2-1; TRBD2 is a possible D gene (6 bases). Written as DNA, the CDR3 is TGTGCCAGCACCGGAAACGGAGGGGAGCAGTTCTTC. It translates to CASTGNGGEQFF.